A single sample gave rise to the 16 T cell receptor beta chains below, sequenced in a study of shared clonotypes between healthy human individuals. Assay used: immunoSEQ multiplex PCR; TCRdb lists only in-frame clones, some missing. The data contain fewer than 1.8 million clones, roughly 98.5% of them singletons. Sequenced material: naive CD4+ T cells sorted from blood. Documented subset: CD45RA+ positively selected. The receptors come from a young man in good health.

The gene calls are TRBV10-3 and TRBJ2-2; D call uncertain. V dropped 3 bases and J dropped 0 bases, with 8 bases sitting between them. The CDR3 is made up of 15 amino acids. The germline V gene has CDR1 ENHRY and CDR2 SYGVKD. The CDR3 is CAISDFNANTGELFF. The DNA of the CDR3 is TGTGCCATCAGTGATTTTAATGCGAACACCGGGGAGCTGTTTTTT.

J is TRBJ2-1 and V is TRBV27; tentative D call: TRBD1 (6 bases). The CDR3 consists of 17 residues. With 8 bases removed from V and 3 bases from J, the gap between germline ends came to 23 bases. Per germline, CDR1 MNHEY and CDR2 SMNVEV (reference sequence). The CDR3 DNA reads TGTGCCAGCGGGAACCGAGAGGGGGTATTTCACTACAATGAGCAGTTCTTC. This codes for CASGNREGVFHYNEQFF.

The CDR3 protein is CASSPRERYNEQFF. CDR3 DNA sequence: TGTGCCAGCTCACCGCGGGAGAGATACAATGAGCAGTTCTTC. This chain uses TRBV18 with TRBJ2-1; 7 positions match TRBD2. From germline, CDR1 is KGHSH and CDR2 LQKENI. Trimming at V came to 3 bases and at J to 4 bases, leaving 3 bases not matched to a gene. The CDR3 has 14 residues.

This sequence joins TRBV20-1 and TRBJ1-1; D ambiguous. Germline V gene data show CDR1 as DFQATT and CDR2 as SNEGSKA (reference sequence). This CDR3 is built from 11 residues. Trimming removed 5 bases at V and 2 bases at J, with 6 bases between. The CDR3 loop reads CSAGINTEAFF. The CDR3 DNA is TGCAGTGCTGGAATCAACACTGAAGCTTTCTTT.

This sequence joins TRBV6-5 and TRBJ2-7; D possibly corresponds to TRBD1 (6 bases). Trimming stripped 4 bases from V and 6 bases from J, with 13 bases between. This CDR3 contains 13 residues. Germline V CDR1 and CDR2: MNHEY, SVGAGI. CDR3 nucleotides: TGTGCCAGCAGTTTAACAGGGTCGGGCGAGCAGTACTTC. This codes for CASSLTGSGEQYF.

The CDR3 region is CASRKTGGNQPQHF. The CDR3, as DNA: TGTGCCAGCAGGAAAACAGGGGGGAATCAGCCCCAGCATTTT. This chain joins TRBV2 and TRBJ1-5, with 8 bases fitting TRBD1. Germline V gene lookup returns CDR1 SNHLY and CDR2 FYNNEI. The CDR3 is 14 amino acids. Trimming at V came to 6 bases and at J to 4 bases, leaving 5 bases not matched to a gene.

This chain uses TRBV5-6 with TRBJ2-1; 13 bases line up with TRBD2. Germline loops: CDR1 SGHDT, CDR2 YYEEEE. After removal of 4 bases from V and 7 bases from J, the junction contained 5 bases not matched to a gene. The CDR3 is 15 residues long. The CDR3 is CASSRGLAGSNEQFF. In nucleotides, the CDR3 is TGTGCCAGCAGCAGGGGACTAGCGGGAAGTAATGAGCAGTTCTTC.

This rearrangement joins TRBV5-4 to TRBJ2-2; D could derive from TRBD1 or TRBD2 (5 bases each). Germline assignment: CDR1 SGHNT and CDR2 YYREEE (reference sequence). The ends were cut back, 3 bases at V and 5 bases at J, with 23 bases in the middle. The CDR3 covers 18 residues. Here the CDR3 reads CASSSGPLTGITTGELFF. The CDR3 bases are TGTGCCAGCAGCTCGGGACCTCTTACCGGGATTACAACCGGGGAGCTGTTTTTT.

The chain has TRBV7-2 and TRBJ1-2; 11 bases agree with TRBD1. The CDR3 sequence is 19 residues long. Looked up from germline, CDR1 is SGHTA and CDR2 is FQGNSA. V lost 5 bases and J lost 4; bases outside the gene matches: 18. CDR3 coding DNA: TGTGCCAGCAGCCCCCTTCGCGGGACAGGGGGGGAACTCGGCTATGGCTACACCTTC. The encoded protein is CASSPLRGTGGELGYGYTF.

This sequence joins TRBV18 and TRBJ2-5; D not certain. From germline, CDR1 is KGHSH and CDR2 LQKENI. Trimming removed 3 bases from V and 1 base from J, with 12 bases in between. The CDR3 extends over 15 amino acids. The DNA of the CDR3 is TGTGCCAGCTCACCGGATCACAGCTTCCAAGAGACCCAGTACTTC. Protein: CASSPDHSFQETQYF.

The rearrangement uses TRBV4-3 and TRBJ2-5, with TRBD2 as a possible D gene (5 bases). Germline loops: CDR1 LGHNA, CDR2 YSLEER. V lost 0 bases and J lost 4, with 21 bases in between. The CDR3 sequence is 18 residues long. This CDR3 is CASSQDLMAGPKRETQYF. CDR3 coding DNA: TGCGCCAGCAGCCAAGATTTGATGGCGGGTCCTAAGAGAGAGACCCAGTACTTC.

The V call is TRBV5-1, the J call TRBJ2-4; no definite D call. This CDR3 region has 16 residues. Looked up from germline, CDR1 is SGHRS and CDR2 is YFSETQ. Trimming cost V 3 bases and J 0 bases, with 13 bases left between them. The CDR3 DNA is TGCGCCAGCAGCTCTGCACAGTTATTAGCCAAAAACATTCAGTACTTC. Protein product: CASSSAQLLAKNIQYF.

The chain uses TRBV7-9 and TRBJ1-5; 7 positions match TRBD1. V gave up 0 bases and J gave up 7 bases; unmatched junction bases: 0. CDR3 length: 13 amino acids. Germline CDR1 and CDR2: SEHNR and FQNEAQ (reference sequence). Here the CDR3 reads CASSLAGGQPQHF. DNA for the CDR3: TGTGCCAGCAGCTTAGCAGGGGGCCAGCCCCAGCATTTT.

The gene calls are TRBV6-5 and TRBJ2-5, with 7 bases matching TRBD1. CDR3 length: 14 residues. V was clipped by 6 bases and J by 2 bases; unmatched bases: 6. Germline lookup yields CDR1 MNHEY and CDR2 SVGAGI. The DNA of the CDR3 is TGTGCCAGCAGCCTTACGGGACAGCAAGAGACCCAGTACTTC. Encoded protein: CASSLTGQQETQYF.

The CDR3, as DNA: TGTGCCAGCAGACGGACTAGCGGAGGTTACAATGAGCAGTTCTTC. This sequence encodes CASRRTSGGYNEQFF. V is TRBV6-5 and J is TRBJ2-1, with 10 bases fitting TRBD2. Germline CDR1 is MNHEY and CDR2 is SVGAGI. V was clipped by 6 bases and J by 4 bases; unmatched bases: 6. This CDR3 has 15 residues.

This rearrangement joins TRBV28 to TRBJ2-7; the D gene is possibly TRBD2 (7 bases). The ends were cut back, 10 bases at V and 3 bases at J, with 19 bases in the middle. CDR3 size: 14 residues. The germline V gene encodes CDR1 MDHEN and CDR2 SYDVKM. In DNA form, the CDR3 reads TGTGCCACCCTGGGGGGGGGCAGCTACTACGAGCAGTACTTC. Amino acid sequence: CATLGGGSYYEQYF.